This TCR beta chain came from a study of tumor-infiltrating lymphocytes in primary liver carcinoma. Study-wide results and limits: Unsorted bulk sampling ruled out any CD4+ versus CD8+ repertoire comparison.

Germline DNA was also extracted, and blood RNA derived from unsorted whole blood. This clonotype was seen repeatedly, ten times or more. Its specificity is unknown. The CDR3 consists of 14 residues. V was pared by 5 bases and J by 2 bases, with 5 bases of the junction left unmatched. From roughly 0.45 ug total RNA, TCR beta cDNA was generated with a primer in the constant region. Construction of TCR beta libraries relied on three successive nested multiplex PCR rounds employing slightly modified ARM-PCR. Two initial PCR rounds of ten to eleven cycles each paired TRBV1-TRBV30 forward primers with a C-beta reverse primer. TCRdb re-called the multiplex PCR reads through MiXCR, storing one row per CDR3 protein. In the table there are fewer than 350,000 distinct CDR3 sequences, about 62% of which are singletons.

Material for sequencing was peripheral blood. The receptor was derived from a man aged 35 to 55 with primary liver carcinoma and hepatitis B virus infection. The V call is TRBV12-3 or TRBV12-4, the J call TRBJ2-7; 8 bases map to TRBD2. DNA for the CDR3: TGTGCCAGCAGTCAGGCGGGAGGCCCCTACGAGCAGTACTTC. Translated: CASSQAGGPYEQYF.